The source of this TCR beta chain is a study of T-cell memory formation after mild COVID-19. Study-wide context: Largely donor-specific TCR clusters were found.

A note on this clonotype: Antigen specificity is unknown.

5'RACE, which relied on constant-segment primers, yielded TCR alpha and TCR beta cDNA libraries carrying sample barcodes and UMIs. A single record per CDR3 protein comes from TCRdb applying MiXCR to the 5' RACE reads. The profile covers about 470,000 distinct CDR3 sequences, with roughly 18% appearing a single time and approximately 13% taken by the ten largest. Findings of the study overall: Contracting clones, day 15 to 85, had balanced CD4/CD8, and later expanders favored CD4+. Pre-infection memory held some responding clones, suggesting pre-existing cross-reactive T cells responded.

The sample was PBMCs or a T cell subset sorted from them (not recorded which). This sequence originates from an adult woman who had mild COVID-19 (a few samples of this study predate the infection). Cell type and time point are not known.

The CDR3, as DNA: TGTGCCAGTAGTCCAACAGGGGAAAACATTCAGTACTTC. Translated: CASSPTGENIQYF. This rearrangement joins TRBV19 to TRBJ2-4; 7 bases agree with TRBD1. Trimming took 5 bases from V and 5 from J; bases not matched to a gene: 3. Germline assignment: CDR1 LNHDA and CDR2 SQIVND (reference sequence). The CDR3 is made up of 13 amino acids.